This T cell receptor (beta chain) emerged from a study of Graves' ophthalmopathy and Graves' hyperthyroidism. This clonotype was counted many times. Transcripts of RNA were the source for amplifying TCR beta CDR3 regions. Second-round multiplex PCR came after first-round RT-PCR with HTBI primers. TCRdb re-called the multiplex PCR reads through MiXCR, storing one row per CDR3 protein. This table holds a few hundred thousand distinct CDR3 sequences, around 17% found once. Trimming left V 6 bases short and J 7 bases short, with 9 bases between. The CDR3 is 12 amino acids. Isolation of PBMCs was performed using around 9.1 ml of fresh peripheral blood.

Sequenced sample: peripheral blood. The chain recombines TRBV12-3 or TRBV12-4 with TRBJ2-2; perhaps TRBD2 as D (6 bases). This clonotype was sampled from a woman younger than 35 with Graves' ophthalmopathy. This CDR3 reads CASREGHGELFF. DNA for the CDR3: TGTGCCAGCAGGGAGGGCCACGGGGAGCTGTTTTTT.